The clone carrying this T cell receptor beta chain has only a few counts. These data belong to a study of early T cells in non-severe SARS-CoV-2 infection. About the study: Chains were unpaired, as sequencing was done on bulk RNA from unsorted whole blood.

The length of the CDR3 is 17 residues. The ends lost 1 base at V and 4 bases at J; junction bases unmatched: 8. CDR1 and CDR2 (germline): LGHNA, YSLEER. Individual cDNA molecules each received unique molecular identifiers attached to them. TCRdb re-called the 5' RACE reads through MiXCR, storing one row per CDR3 protein. The table shows approximately 100,000 distinct CDR3 sequences, with roughly 15% occurring only once. The chain uses TRBV4-3 and TRBJ2-2; 8 bases match TRBD1. Sample: whole blood. The sequence was collected from an adult who was a healthcare worker with PCR-confirmed SARS-CoV-2 infection or an uninfected control (not recorded which). CDR3: CASSQGSTGAPTGELFF. In DNA form, the CDR3 reads TGCGCCAGCAGCCAAGGTTCGACAGGGGCCCCCACCGGGGAGCTGTTTTTT.